Detailed here is one TCR beta chain. This CDR3 has 15 amino acids. Germline CDR1 LNHNV, CDR2 YYDKDF (reference sequence). Trimming removed 5 bases from V and 3 bases from J; junction bases left unmatched: 4. Assay: immunoSEQ multiplex PCR; the TCRdb copy retains only in-frame clones and omits some. The sample carries around 93,000 clones, roughly 91% recorded once. This record comes from a study of blood T cell repertoires in COVID-19. Sequencing was done on a sample of peripheral blood. The V and J genes are TRBV15 and TRBJ1-4; 9 nucleotides match TRBD1. This sequence was found in a man between 18 and 29 years old with COVID-19, enrolled during active disease. Here the CDR3 reads CATSPGQGANEKLFF. The CDR3 DNA sequence: TGTGCCACCAGCCCGGGACAGGGAGCTAATGAAAAACTGTTTTTT.